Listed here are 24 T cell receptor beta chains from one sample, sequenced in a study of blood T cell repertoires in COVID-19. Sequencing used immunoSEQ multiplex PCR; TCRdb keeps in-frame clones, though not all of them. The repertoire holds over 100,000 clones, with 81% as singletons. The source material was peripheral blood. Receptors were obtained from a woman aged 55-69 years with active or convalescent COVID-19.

Here the CDR3 reads CASSLSSRLAYEQYF. The CDR3 nucleotides read TGTGCCAGCAGTTTATCTAGTAGACTAGCCTACGAGCAGTACTTC. The V and J genes are TRBV28 and TRBJ2-7, with D perhaps TRBD2 (6 bases). Trimming cost V 1 base and J 2 bases, with 12 bases left between them. The CDR3 contains 15 residues. Germline V lookup: CDR1 MDHEN, CDR2 SYDVKM. The entire variable domain, with the rest obtained from reference TRBV28 and TRBJ2-7, is as follows: DVKVTQSSRYLVKRTGEKVFLECVQDMDHENMFWYRQDPGLGLRLIYFSYDVKMKEKGDIPEGYSVSREKKERFSLILESASTNQTSMYLCASSLSSRLAYEQYFGPGTRLTVT.

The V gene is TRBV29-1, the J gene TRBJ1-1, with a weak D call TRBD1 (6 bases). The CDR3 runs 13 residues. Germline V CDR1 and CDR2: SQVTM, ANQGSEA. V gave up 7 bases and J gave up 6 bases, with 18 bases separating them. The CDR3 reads CSGNRDIASEAFF. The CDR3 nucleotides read TGCAGCGGAAACCGGGACATAGCTTCTGAAGCTTTCTTT.

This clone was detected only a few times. CDR3 loop: CASSGQGKGAIYF. Here the CDR3 DNA reads TGTGCCAGTTCAGGGCAGGGGAAAGGCGCCATATATTTT. The chain couples TRBV6-5 to TRBJ1-3, with a tentative D call TRBD1 (6 bases). The length of the CDR3 is 13 residues. Germline-derived CDR1 and CDR2 are MNHEY and SVGAGI. The V and J ends lost 9 bases and 11 bases respectively, with 20 bases between them.

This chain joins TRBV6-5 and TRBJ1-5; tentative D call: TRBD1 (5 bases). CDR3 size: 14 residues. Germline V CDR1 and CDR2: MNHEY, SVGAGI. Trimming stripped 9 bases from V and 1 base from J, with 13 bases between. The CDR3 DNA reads TGTGCCAGTCACAGGTACTCCAGCAATCAGCCCCAGCATTTT. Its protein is CASHRYSSNQPQHF.

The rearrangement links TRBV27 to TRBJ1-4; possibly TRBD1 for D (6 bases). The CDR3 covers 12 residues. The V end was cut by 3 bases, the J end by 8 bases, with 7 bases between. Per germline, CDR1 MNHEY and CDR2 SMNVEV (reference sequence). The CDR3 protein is CASSFTGEKLFF. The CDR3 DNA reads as TGTGCCAGCAGTTTTACAGGGGAAAAACTGTTTTTT.

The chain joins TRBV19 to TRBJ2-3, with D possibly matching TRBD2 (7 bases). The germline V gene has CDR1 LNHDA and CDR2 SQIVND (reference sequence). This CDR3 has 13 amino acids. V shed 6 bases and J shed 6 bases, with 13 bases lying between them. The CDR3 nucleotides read TGTGCCAGTAGCCACGGGGGGCTGGATACGCAGTATTTT. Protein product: CASSHGGLDTQYF. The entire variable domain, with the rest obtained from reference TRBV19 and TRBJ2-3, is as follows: DGGITQSPKYLFRKEGQNVTLSCEQNLNHDAMYWYRQDPGQGLRLIYYSQIVNDFQKGDIAEGYSVSREKKESFPLTVTSAQKNPTAFYLCASSHGGLDTQYFGPGTRLTVL.

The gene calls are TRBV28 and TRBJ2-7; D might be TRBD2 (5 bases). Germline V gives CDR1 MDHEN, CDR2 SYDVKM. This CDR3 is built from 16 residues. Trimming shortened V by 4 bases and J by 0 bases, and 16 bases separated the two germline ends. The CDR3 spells CASSWGKEAASYEQYF. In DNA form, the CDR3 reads TGTGCCAGCAGTTGGGGAAAGGAGGCTGCCTCCTACGAGCAGTACTTC.

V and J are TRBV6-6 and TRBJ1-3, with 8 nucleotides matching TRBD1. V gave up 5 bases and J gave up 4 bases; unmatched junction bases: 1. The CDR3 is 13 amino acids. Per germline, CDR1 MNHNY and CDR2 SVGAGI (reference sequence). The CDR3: CASSRTGGNTIYF. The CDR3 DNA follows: TGTGCCAGCAGTCGGACAGGGGGAAACACCATATATTTT.

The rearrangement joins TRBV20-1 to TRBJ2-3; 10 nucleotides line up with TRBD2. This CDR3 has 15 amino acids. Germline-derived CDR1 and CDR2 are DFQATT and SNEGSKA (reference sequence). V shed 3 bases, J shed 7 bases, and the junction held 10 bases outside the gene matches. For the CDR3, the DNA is TGCAGTGCTAGTCTTAGCGGGGGGCCATTAAATACGCAGTATTTT. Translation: CSASLSGGPLNTQYF.

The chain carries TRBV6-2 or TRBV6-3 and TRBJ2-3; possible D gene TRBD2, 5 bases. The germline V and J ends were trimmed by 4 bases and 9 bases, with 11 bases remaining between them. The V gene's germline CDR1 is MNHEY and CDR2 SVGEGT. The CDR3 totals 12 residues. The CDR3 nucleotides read TGTGCCAGCAGTTTATACCGCGGGACGCAGTATTTT. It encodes CASSLYRGTQYF.

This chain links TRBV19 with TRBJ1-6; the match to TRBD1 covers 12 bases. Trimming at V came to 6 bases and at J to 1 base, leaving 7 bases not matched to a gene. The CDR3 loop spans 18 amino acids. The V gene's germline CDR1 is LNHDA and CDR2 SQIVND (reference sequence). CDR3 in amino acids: CASRTGTGGASYNSPLHF. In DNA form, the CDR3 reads TGTGCCAGTAGGACCGGGACAGGGGGCGCTTCCTATAATTCACCCCTCCACTTT.

The CDR3 region is CAWSSGRGGNTIYF. In DNA, the CDR3 is TGTGCCTGGAGTTCCGGTCGTGGTGGAAACACCATATATTTT. The chain carries TRBV30 and TRBJ1-3, with D uncertain. The CDR3 extends over 14 amino acids. Deletions cut 2 bases from V and 3 bases from J, with 11 bases between. Germline loops: CDR1 GTSNPN, CDR2 SVGIG (reference sequence). Supplemented by reference TRBV30 and TRBJ1-3, the full variable domain reads SQTIHQWPATLVQPVGSPLSLECTVEGTSNPNLYWYRQAAGRGLQLLFYSVGIGQISSEVPQNLSASRPQDRQFILSSKKLLLSDSGFYLCAWSSGRGGNTIYFGEGSWLTVV.

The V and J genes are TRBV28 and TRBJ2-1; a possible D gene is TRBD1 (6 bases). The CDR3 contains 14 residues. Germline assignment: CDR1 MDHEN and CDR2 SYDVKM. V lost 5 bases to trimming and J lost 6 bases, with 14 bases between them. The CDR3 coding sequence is TGTGCCAGCAGTATTTCACAGGGATTCAATGAGCAGTTCTTC. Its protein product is CASSISQGFNEQFF.

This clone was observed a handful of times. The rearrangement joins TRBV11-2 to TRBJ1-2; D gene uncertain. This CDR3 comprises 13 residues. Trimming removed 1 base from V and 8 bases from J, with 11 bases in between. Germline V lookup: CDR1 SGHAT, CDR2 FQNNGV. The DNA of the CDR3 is TGTGCCAGCAGCTTAGGGACGTCGGGGGGCTACACCTTC. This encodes CASSLGTSGGYTF.

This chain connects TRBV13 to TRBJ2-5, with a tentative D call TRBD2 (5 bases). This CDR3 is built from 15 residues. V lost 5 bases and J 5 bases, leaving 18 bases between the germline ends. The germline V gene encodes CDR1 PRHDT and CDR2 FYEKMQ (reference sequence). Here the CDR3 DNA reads TGTGCCAGCAGCCCTCGTCCCCAACGAGGGGAGACCCAGTACTTC. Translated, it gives CASSPRPQRGETQYF.

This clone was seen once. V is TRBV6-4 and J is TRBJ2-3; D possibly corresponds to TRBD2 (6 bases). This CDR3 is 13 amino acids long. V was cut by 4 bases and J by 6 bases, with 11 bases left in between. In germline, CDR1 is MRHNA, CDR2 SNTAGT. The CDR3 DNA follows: TGTGCCAGCAGTGGAGCTAGCGCTGATACGCAGTATTTT. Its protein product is CASSGASADTQYF.

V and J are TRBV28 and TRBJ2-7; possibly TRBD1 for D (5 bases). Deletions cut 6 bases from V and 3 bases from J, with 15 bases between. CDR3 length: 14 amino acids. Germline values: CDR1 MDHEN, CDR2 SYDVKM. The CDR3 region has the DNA TGTGCCAGCAGGAAGTTTCAGGGTTACTACGAGCAGTACTTC. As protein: CASRKFQGYYEQYF.

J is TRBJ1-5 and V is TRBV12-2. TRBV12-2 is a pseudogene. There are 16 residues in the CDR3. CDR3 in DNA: TGTGCAAGTCGCCGCGGGGAGGTAGATAGCAATCAGCCCCAGCATTTT. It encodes CASRRGEVDSNQPQHF.

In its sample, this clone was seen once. The CDR3 DNA reads as TGTGCCAGCAGTGAAGCGCGGGGGGTCTCTAAACTGTTTTTT. Residues: CASSEARGVSKLFF. The rearrangement joins TRBV6-1 to TRBJ1-4; D is perhaps TRBD1 (5 bases). This CDR3 spans 14 amino acids. The V gene lost 0 bases and the J gene lost 11 bases, with 13 bases spanning the gap. The germline V gene has CDR1 MNHNS and CDR2 SASEGT.

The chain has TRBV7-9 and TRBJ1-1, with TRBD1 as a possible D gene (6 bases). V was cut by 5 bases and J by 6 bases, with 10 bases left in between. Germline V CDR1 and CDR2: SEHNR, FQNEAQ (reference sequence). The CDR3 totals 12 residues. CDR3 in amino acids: CASSLRGPEAFF. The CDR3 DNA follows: TGTGCCAGCAGCCTCAGGGGTCCTGAAGCTTTCTTT.

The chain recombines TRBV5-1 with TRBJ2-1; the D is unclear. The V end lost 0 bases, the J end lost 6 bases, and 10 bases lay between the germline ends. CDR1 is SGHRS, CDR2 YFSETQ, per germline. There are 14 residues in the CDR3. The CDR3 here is CASSLVDRVNEQFF. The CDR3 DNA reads TGCGCCAGCAGCTTGGTTGACCGGGTCAATGAGCAGTTCTTC. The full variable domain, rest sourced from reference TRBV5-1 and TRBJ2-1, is KAGVTQTPRYLIKTRGQQVTLSCSPISGHRSVSWYQQTPGQGLQFLFEYFSETQRNKGNFPGRFSGRQFSNSRSEMNVSTLELGDSALYLCASSLVDRVNEQFFGPGTRLTVL.

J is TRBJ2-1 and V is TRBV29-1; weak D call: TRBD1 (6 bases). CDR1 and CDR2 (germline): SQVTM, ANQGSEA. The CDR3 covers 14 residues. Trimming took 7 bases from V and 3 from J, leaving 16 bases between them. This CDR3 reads CSARTAINYNEQFF. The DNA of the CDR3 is TGCAGCGCCCGGACAGCGATTAACTACAATGAGCAGTTCTTC.

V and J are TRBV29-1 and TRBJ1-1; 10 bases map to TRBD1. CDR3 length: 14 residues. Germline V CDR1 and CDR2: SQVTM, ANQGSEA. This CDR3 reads CSHGTGAKNTEAFF. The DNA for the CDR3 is TGCAGTCACGGGACAGGGGCGAAGAACACTGAAGCTTTCTTT.

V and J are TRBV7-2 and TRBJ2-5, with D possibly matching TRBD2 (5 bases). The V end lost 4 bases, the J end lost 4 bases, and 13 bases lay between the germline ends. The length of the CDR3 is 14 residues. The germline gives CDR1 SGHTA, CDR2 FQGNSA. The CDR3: CASSSDSGRETQYF. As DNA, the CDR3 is TGTGCCAGCAGCTCGGATAGTGGGAGAGAGACCCAGTACTTC.